The present T cell receptor beta chain was sequenced within a study of cytomegalovirus exposure and HLA in healthy donors. Study-level background: The platform used for the 120 validation repertoires matched that of the approximately 710 first-cohort repertoires, a later analysis reported.

Sequenced by immunoSEQ multiplex PCR; TCRdb stores in-frame clones only, minus some. The sample yields some 170,000 clones, around 87% seen once. Sequenced sample: PBMCs. This receptor was obtained from a woman aged 25 to 39 in good health and CMV-seronegative.

The CDR3 loop reads CASSSYRENEKLFF. The CDR3 DNA reads TGTGCCAGCAGCTCCTACCGGGAAAATGAAAAACTGTTTTTT. The V call is TRBV13, the J call TRBJ1-4, with no clear D. The CDR3 totals 14 residues. V shed 4 bases and J shed 5 bases, with 11 bases lying between them. The V gene's germline CDR1 is PRHDT and CDR2 FYEKMQ (reference sequence).